A selection of T cell receptor beta chains follows, all from one sample in a study of blood T cell repertoires in COVID-19. Generated by immunoSEQ multiplex PCR, the TCRdb table keeps only in-frame clones and is missing some. The repertoire includes about 190,000 clones, 90% of them detected once, and 0.62% sits in the top ten. Material: peripheral blood. Every receptor here comes from a man aged 50-60 years with acute or convalescent COVID-19. Each CDR3 is given with its conserved first and last residue. The order of the fields is CDR3 protein, CDR3 DNA, J gene, clone size, D gene, V gene. D genes are given only for firm matches. A row's size may be missing; if present it is once, few, many or a size class.

CDR3aa: CASSLGGQGTFGGYTF
CDR3nt: TGTGCCAGCAGTTTGGGGGGACAGGGAACATTCGGTGGCTACACCTTC
j_gene: TRBJ1-2
abundance: .
d_gene: TRBD1
v_gene: TRBV28

CDR3aa: CSVESAGPANEKLFF
CDR3nt: TGCAGCGTTGAATCAGCGGGACCCGCTAATGAAAAACTGTTTTTT
j_gene: TRBJ1-4
abundance: .
d_gene: .
v_gene: TRBV29-1

CDR3aa: CASSYRGNEQFF
CDR3nt: TGTGCCAGCAGTTACAGGGGCAATGAGCAGTTCTTC
j_gene: TRBJ2-1
abundance: .
d_gene: .
v_gene: TRBV6-2/TRBV6-3

CDR3aa: CAWNQQGNYGYTF
CDR3nt: TGTGCCTGGAATCAACAGGGGAACTATGGCTACACCTTC
j_gene: TRBJ1-2
abundance: few
d_gene: TRBD1
v_gene: TRBV30

CDR3aa: CSATTRNIQYF
CDR3nt: TGCAGTGCCACTACGAGAAACATTCAGTACTTC
j_gene: TRBJ2-4
abundance: .
d_gene: .
v_gene: TRBV20-1

CDR3aa: CSASSVGAGSPLHF
CDR3nt: TGCAGTGCTAGTTCAGTAGGGGCTGGTTCACCCCTCCACTTT
j_gene: TRBJ1-6
abundance: .
d_gene: .
v_gene: TRBV20-1

CDR3aa: CASSVGSGIEAFF
CDR3nt: TGTGCCAGCAGCGTAGGGTCAGGGATTGAAGCTTTCTTT
j_gene: TRBJ1-1
abundance: few
d_gene: .
v_gene: TRBV9

CDR3aa: CASSQGTGDYEQYF
CDR3nt: TGTGCCAGCAGCCAAGGGACAGGGGACTACGAGCAGTACTTC
j_gene: TRBJ2-7
abundance: .
d_gene: TRBD1
v_gene: TRBV4-2

CDR3aa: CASSLAPLGTSQETQYF
CDR3nt: TGCGCCAGCAGCTTGGCCCCTCTCGGGACTAGTCAAGAGACCCAGTACTTC
j_gene: TRBJ2-5
abundance: .
d_gene: TRBD2
v_gene: TRBV5-1

CDR3aa: CASSLDRYNEQFF
CDR3nt: TGTGCCAGCAGTTTGGACAGATACAATGAGCAGTTCTTC
j_gene: TRBJ2-1
abundance: .
d_gene: .
v_gene: TRBV28

CDR3aa: CASRTVEQYF
CDR3nt: TGTGCCAGCAGGACAGTGGAGCAGTACTTC
j_gene: TRBJ2-7
abundance: .
d_gene: .
v_gene: TRBV6-5

CDR3aa: CSVRLAGTETQYF
CDR3nt: TGCAGCGTTAGGCTAGCGGGGACAGAGACCCAGTACTTC
j_gene: TRBJ2-5
abundance: .
d_gene: TRBD2
v_gene: TRBV29-1

CDR3aa: CASSRQVEGNQPQHF
CDR3nt: TGTGCCAGCAGCCGCCAGGTTGAGGGTAATCAGCCCCAGCATTTT
j_gene: TRBJ1-5
abundance: .
d_gene: .
v_gene: TRBV6-2/TRBV6-3

CDR3aa: CASSTTSGGSLGQETQYF
CDR3nt: TGTGCCAGCAGCACTACTAGCGGGGGGAGCCTGGGGCAAGAGACCCAGTACTTC
j_gene: TRBJ2-5
abundance: .
d_gene: TRBD2
v_gene: TRBV7-9

CDR3aa: CASSFLAGGRRELFF
CDR3nt: TGTGCCAGCAGCTTTCTAGCGGGAGGGCGCAGGGAGCTGTTTTTT
j_gene: TRBJ2-2
abundance: .
d_gene: TRBD2
v_gene: TRBV5-4

CDR3aa: CASSPRTGENTEAFF
CDR3nt: TGTGCCAGCTCACCAAGGACAGGGGAGAACACTGAAGCTTTCTTT
j_gene: TRBJ1-1
abundance: .
d_gene: TRBD1
v_gene: TRBV18

CDR3aa: CASSSWTAQETQYF
CDR3nt: TGTGCCAGCAGCTCATGGACTGCTCAAGAGACCCAGTACTTC
j_gene: TRBJ2-5
abundance: .
d_gene: .
v_gene: TRBV7-6

CDR3aa: CASSAFSNEQFF
CDR3nt: TGTGCCAGCAGCGCATTTAGTAATGAGCAGTTCTTC
j_gene: TRBJ2-1
abundance: .
d_gene: .
v_gene: TRBV6-5

CDR3aa: CASSLGGIAAGLFF
CDR3nt: TGTGCCAGCAGCTTAGGAGGCATAGCGGCCGGGTTGTTTTTT
j_gene: TRBJ2-2
abundance: .
d_gene: .
v_gene: TRBV7-6